This TCR beta chain emerged from a study of cytomegalovirus exposure and HLA in healthy donors. Whole-study context: Samples from HLA-typed donors yielded around 85 million unique TCRs in an early data release.

Note on this clone: The antigen is unknown.

The V segment lost 4 bases and the J segment 5 bases; nucleotides outside the gene matches: 7. This CDR3 has 14 residues. Looked up from germline, CDR1 is LNHDA and CDR2 is SQIVND (reference sequence). Primers: 60 Vbeta forward and 13 Jbeta reverse. In the authors' methods: There were 80 million or so unique TCR beta chains by a later count, and 10 million to 12 million of them were shared. Repertoires were generated with immunoSEQ multiplex PCR, while TCRdb's copy carries only in-frame clones and drops some. D and trimming were read from the DNA, whereas the V and J calls and clone size are those reported in that table. The sample holds under 150,000 clones, 75% seen once. Study-level points and caveats: Immune exposure data for these donors was limited to CMV serostatus. Most subjects' HLA-A and HLA-B alleles were reportedly predicted from TCR beta sequences.

J is TRBJ2-5 and V is TRBV19; 7 nucleotides line up with TRBD1. Material: PBMCs. This TCR was sampled from a man aged 25 to 45 in good health and CMV-seronegative. DNA for the CDR3: TGTGCCAGTAGTACCAGACAGGGCCTGGAGACCCAGTACTTC. Encoded protein: CASSTRQGLETQYF.